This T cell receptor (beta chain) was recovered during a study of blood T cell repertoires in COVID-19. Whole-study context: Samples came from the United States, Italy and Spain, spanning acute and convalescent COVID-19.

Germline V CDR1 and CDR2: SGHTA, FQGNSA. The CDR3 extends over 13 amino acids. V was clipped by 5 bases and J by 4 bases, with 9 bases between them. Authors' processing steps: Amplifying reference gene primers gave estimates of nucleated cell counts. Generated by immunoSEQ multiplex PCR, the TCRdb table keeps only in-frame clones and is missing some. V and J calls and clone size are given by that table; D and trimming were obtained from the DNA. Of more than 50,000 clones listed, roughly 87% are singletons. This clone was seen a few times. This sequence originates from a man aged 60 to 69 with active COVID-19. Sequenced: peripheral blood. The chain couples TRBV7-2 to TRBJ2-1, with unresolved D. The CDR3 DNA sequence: TGTGCCAGCAGCCTAACCAATTACAATGAGCAGTTCTTC. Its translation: CASSLTNYNEQFF.